The 29 T cell receptor beta chains reported below all come from one sample, sequenced in a study of blood T cell repertoires in COVID-19. The protocol was immunoSEQ multiplex PCR, while the TCRdb copy is restricted to in-frame clones and leaves out a portion. The sample lists about 210,000 clones, 82% occurring once. The sequencing input was peripheral blood. These receptors all come from a woman aged 60-75 years with COVID-19, enrolled during active disease.

The chain carries TRBV6-4 and TRBJ2-1; 8 nucleotides match TRBD2. From germline, CDR1 is MRHNA and CDR2 SNTAGT. V shed 3 bases and J 3 bases; nucleotides not matched to a gene: 4. The CDR3 has 15 amino acids. The CDR3 sequence: CASSEELAVYNEQFF. For the CDR3, the DNA is TGTGCCAGCAGTGAAGAACTAGCGGTCTACAATGAGCAGTTCTTC.

The rearrangement links TRBV13 to TRBJ2-2; D possibly corresponds to TRBD1 (6 bases). This CDR3 contains 14 residues. CDR1 is PRHDT, CDR2 FYEKMQ, per germline (reference sequence). V lost 2 bases to trimming and J lost 9 bases, with 13 bases between them. The CDR3 DNA reads as TGTGCCAGCAGCTTACCGGCAGGGGACCGGGAGCTGTTTTTT. This translates into CASSLPAGDRELFF.

The V gene is TRBV20-1, the J gene TRBJ1-2; D remains ambiguous. The CDR3 is made up of 10 amino acids. Between the trimmed V and J ends, which lost 2 bases and 12 bases, there was a span of 10 bases. In germline, CDR1 is DFQATT, CDR2 SNEGSKA (reference sequence). The CDR3 spells CSARWAADTF. The CDR3 nucleotides are TGCAGTGCTAGATGGGCAGCCGACACCTTC.

This sequence joins TRBV7-8 and TRBJ1-5; 8 nucleotides align to TRBD1. The germline V gene encodes CDR1 SGHVS and CDR2 FQNEAQ. Trimming removed 5 bases from V and 2 bases from J; junction bases left unmatched: 11. The CDR3 length is 17 residues. The CDR3 reads CASSGQTGGFGNQPQHF. The CDR3 DNA follows: TGTGCCAGCAGCGGGCAAACAGGGGGTTTTGGCAATCAGCCCCAGCATTTT.

The chain uses TRBV5-1 and TRBJ1-2; maybe TRBD1 (5 bases). Deletions cut 1 base from V and 2 bases from J, with 9 bases between. The V gene's germline CDR1 is SGHRS and CDR2 YFSETQ. The CDR3 spans 14 residues. As DNA, the CDR3 is TGCGCCAGCAGCTTGACCCAGGGAAACTATGGCTACACCTTC. Translation: CASSLTQGNYGYTF.

This rearrangement joins TRBV6-1 to TRBJ2-7; D possibly corresponds to TRBD2 (5 bases). CDR3 length: 18 residues. Germline lookup yields CDR1 MNHNS and CDR2 SASEGT. The germline V and J ends were trimmed by 4 bases and 0 bases, with 22 bases remaining between them. This chain's CDR3 is CASSARTPGGYFSYEQYF. Written as DNA, the CDR3 is TGTGCCAGCAGTGCCCGTACCCCTGGCGGGTACTTCTCCTACGAGCAGTACTTC.

The chain joins TRBV27 to TRBJ2-3; tentatively, D is TRBD2 (7 bases). The germline gives CDR1 MNHEY, CDR2 SMNVEV (reference sequence). This CDR3 has 15 amino acids. Deletions cut 0 bases from V and 5 bases from J, with 12 bases between. CDR3 residues: CASSLSRGAVDTQYF. DNA of the CDR3: TGTGCCAGCAGTTTATCACGGGGGGCCGTAGATACGCAGTATTTT.

The V call is TRBV10-3, the J call TRBJ2-7, with 7 nucleotides matching TRBD2. CDR1 ENHRY and CDR2 SYGVKD come from the germline V gene. This CDR3 contains 11 residues. V trimming: 3 bases; J trimming: 12 bases; junction bases outside the gene matches: 5. CDR3: CAISDLGGPYF. CDR3 nucleotide sequence: TGTGCCATCAGTGACTTGGGAGGGCCGTACTTC.

This clone has just one count. The chain links TRBV18 to TRBJ2-5; 10 bases fit TRBD2. Germline CDR1 is KGHSH and CDR2 is LQKENI. The trim removed 0 bases at V and 5 bases at J, leaving 3 bases unmatched. There are 15 residues in the CDR3. The CDR3 loop reads CASSPPGLARETQYF. CDR3 DNA: TGTGCCAGCTCACCACCGGGACTAGCGCGGGAGACCCAGTACTTC.

J is TRBJ1-4 and V is TRBV7-4; 8 bases match TRBD1. This CDR3 comprises 16 residues. Per the germline V gene, CDR1 is SGHVT and CDR2 is SQSDAQ. The V segment lost 4 bases and the J segment 0 bases; nucleotides outside the gene matches: 4. CDR3 DNA sequence: TGTGCCAGCAGCTCCGGACAGGGTGCAACTAATGAAAAACTGTTTTTT. It translates to CASSSGQGATNEKLFF.

The chain is built from TRBV28 and TRBJ1-2, with 11 nucleotides matching TRBD1. The V segment lost 6 bases and the J segment 1 base; nucleotides outside the gene matches: 4. CDR3 length: 15 amino acids. Germline V lookup: CDR1 MDHEN, CDR2 SYDVKM. The CDR3 DNA is TGTGCCAGCAGACGGGACAGGGGGGGTAACTATGGCTACACCTTC. Amino acid sequence: CASRRDRGGNYGYTF.

The rearrangement joins TRBV5-1 to TRBJ1-5; D is undetermined. Trimming pared 2 bases from V and 0 bases from J, leaving 3 bases between. Germline assignment: CDR1 SGHRS and CDR2 YFSETQ. The CDR3 loop spans 13 amino acids. The CDR3 region is CASSFNSNQPQHF. The CDR3 DNA is TGCGCCAGCAGCTTCAATAGCAATCAGCCCCAGCATTTT.

The chain is built from TRBV18 and TRBJ2-7; D not certain. V lost 2 bases, J lost 2 bases, and 13 bases lay in between. The CDR3 spans 15 residues. Per germline, CDR1 KGHSH and CDR2 LQKENI. The CDR3 reads CASSPVSRGTYEQYF. In DNA form, the CDR3 reads TGTGCCAGCTCACCAGTCAGCCGCGGTACCTACGAGCAGTACTTC.

The CDR3 sequence is CASSSPLAGGLDTQYF. In DNA form, the CDR3 reads TGTGCCAGCAGTTCACCTCTAGCGGGAGGTCTGGATACGCAGTATTTT. The chain joins TRBV6-6 to TRBJ2-3; 11 nucleotides match TRBD2. The CDR3 loop spans 16 amino acids. Germline CDR1 MNHNY, CDR2 SVGAGI (reference sequence). The V and J ends lost 4 bases and 6 bases, in that order; junction bases with no gene match: 9.

This sequence joins TRBV29-1 and TRBJ1-2, with D tentatively TRBD1 (5 bases). CDR3 length equals 15 residues. Germline V gives CDR1 SQVTM, CDR2 ANQGSEA. V was pared by 0 bases and J by 4 bases, with 15 bases between. CDR3 loop: CSVEDRSGGVYGYTF. The CDR3 DNA reads as TGCAGCGTTGAAGACCGATCGGGGGGGGTCTATGGCTACACCTTC.

This clone was seen only once. This chain connects TRBV4-2 to TRBJ1-2; D is ambiguous. The CDR3 loop spans 14 amino acids. Germline CDR1 LGHNA, CDR2 YNFKEQ. The V end lost 0 bases, the J end lost 1 base, and 6 bases lay between the germline ends. In DNA form, the CDR3 reads TGTGCCAGCAGCCAAGATAGAGTTAACTATGGCTACACCTTC. Its protein product is CASSQDRVNYGYTF.

V and J are TRBV7-9 and TRBJ2-5; D may be TRBD2 (6 bases). V was shortened by 5 bases and J by 3 bases, with 16 bases between the two germline ends. Germline CDR1 and CDR2: SEHNR and FQNEAQ (reference sequence). This CDR3 is 15 amino acids long. CDR3 sequence reads: CASSQRAWGEETQYF. Here the CDR3 DNA reads TGTGCCAGCAGCCAGCGGGCCTGGGGGGAAGAGACCCAGTACTTC.

This chain uses TRBV11-2 with TRBJ1-4; 7 nucleotides line up with TRBD1. J lost 5 bases, V lost 1 base, and 4 bases had no gene match. Per the germline V gene, CDR1 is SGHAT and CDR2 is FQNNGV. This CDR3 comprises 15 residues. CDR3 in amino acids: CASSLGGRGNEKLFF. Here the CDR3 DNA reads TGTGCCAGCAGCTTAGGAGGCAGGGGGAATGAAAAACTGTTTTTT.

The chain has TRBV4-1 and TRBJ1-5; 8 bases align to TRBD1. Germline values: CDR1 MGHRA, CDR2 YSYEKL. V shed 5 bases, J shed 5 bases, and the junction held 8 bases outside the gene matches. The length of the CDR3 is 15 residues. In DNA form, the CDR3 reads TGCGCCAGCAGCAAAGGACAGGGCAGGCATCAGCCCCAGCATTTT. Amino acids: CASSKGQGRHQPQHF.

This clone showed up just a few times. The chain recombines TRBV6-2 or TRBV6-3 with TRBJ1-2; TRBD1 is a possible D gene (6 bases). This CDR3 comprises 13 residues. V was pared by 0 bases and J by 10 bases, with 12 bases between. In germline, CDR1 is MNHEY, CDR2 SVGEGT. CDR3 region: CASSYSYRVDYTF. CDR3 sequence (DNA): TGTGCCAGCAGTTACTCGTACAGGGTAGACTACACCTTC.

V gene TRBV6-5 combines with J gene TRBJ1-5; D is ambiguous. With 6 bases removed from V and 5 bases from J, the gap between germline ends came to 11 bases. The CDR3 runs 13 residues. Germline CDR1 and CDR2: MNHEY and SVGAGI. CDR3 region: CASRRERDQPQHF. The CDR3, as DNA: TGTGCCAGCAGGAGGGAGCGGGATCAGCCCCAGCATTTT.

This chain links TRBV18 with TRBJ1-4, with 7 bases lining up with TRBD1. Germline-derived CDR1 and CDR2 are KGHSH and LQKENI. V dropped 5 bases and J dropped 8; count of bases not matched to a gene: 8. The CDR3 is 14 amino acids. CDR3 in amino acids: CASSTTGSEEKLFF. CDR3 nucleotide sequence: TGTGCCAGCTCAACGACAGGGAGCGAAGAAAAACTGTTTTTT. Looking up the rest from reference TRBV18 and TRBJ1-4 gives the full variable domain: NAGVMQNPRHLVRRRGQEARLRCSPMKGHSHVYWYRQLPEEGLKFMVYLQKENIIDESGMPKERFSAEFPKEGPSILRIQQVVRGDSAAYFCASSTTGSEEKLFFGSGTQLSVL.

The table lists this clone with a count of one. The chain combines TRBV6-6 with TRBJ1-5; D ambiguous. The V gene's germline CDR1 is MNHNY and CDR2 SVGAGI (reference sequence). V lost 5 bases to trimming and J lost 6 bases, with 8 bases between them. This CDR3 is 12 amino acids long. DNA of the CDR3: TGTGCCAGCAGTCTTAATATTCAGCCCCAGCATTTT. This encodes CASSLNIQPQHF.

J is TRBJ2-5 and V is TRBV29-1; D gene ambiguous. Per germline, CDR1 SQVTM and CDR2 ANQGSEA. V was trimmed by 7 bases and J by 5 bases, leaving 17 bases between them. This CDR3 is 13 amino acids long. CDR3 DNA: TGCAGCGCCGGTCGGGTCTACGGGGAGACCCAGTACTTC. Protein: CSAGRVYGETQYF.

This chain joins TRBV2 and TRBJ2-7, with 9 bases aligning to TRBD2. CDR3 size: 21 residues. Germline CDR1 reads SNHLY; CDR2 reads FYNNEI. Losses at the gene ends were 3 bases for V and 3 bases for J; bases not matched to a gene: 24. CDR3 loop: CASSEEEGGRLAEWGFYEQYF. As DNA, the CDR3 is TGTGCCAGCAGTGAGGAGGAGGGGGGGCGACTAGCGGAGTGGGGTTTCTACGAGCAGTACTTC.

V usage is TRBV7-9 and J usage is TRBJ1-2, with 9 positions matching TRBD1. The CDR3 length is 15 residues. CDR1 is SEHNR, CDR2 FQNEAQ, per germline (reference sequence). Trimming removed 5 bases from V and 1 base from J; junction bases left unmatched: 5. This CDR3 reads CASSPGTGFNYGYTF. CDR3 nucleotide sequence: TGTGCCAGCAGCCCGGGGACAGGGTTTAACTATGGCTACACCTTC.

The chain joins TRBV15 to TRBJ2-4, with TRBD2 identical over 8 bases. Germline trimming cut 6 bases from V and 6 bases from J; bases unmatched to any gene: 7. Germline V CDR1 and CDR2: LNHNV, YYDKDF (reference sequence). The CDR3 totals 14 residues. The chain's CDR3 is CATRPPGGPNIQYF. The CDR3 DNA reads as TGTGCCACCAGGCCTCCGGGAGGGCCAAACATTCAGTACTTC.

The chain joins TRBV6-2 or TRBV6-3 to TRBJ2-1, with TRBD2 as a possible D gene (6 bases). Germline CDR1 reads MNHEY; CDR2 reads SVGEGT. With 6 bases removed from V and 7 bases from J, the gap between germline ends came to 25 bases. The CDR3 totals 17 residues. CDR3: CASSATRRSRAGNEQFF. The CDR3 nucleotides are TGTGCCAGCAGCGCCACCAGACGCAGCCGGGCGGGGAATGAGCAGTTCTTC.

The chain links TRBV7-9 to TRBJ1-6; 7 bases agree with TRBD1. V lost 3 bases and J lost 2; bases outside the gene matches: 4. Per germline, CDR1 SEHNR and CDR2 FQNEAQ (reference sequence). The CDR3 is made up of 16 amino acids. CDR3 sequence: CASSLDTGAYNSPLHF. CDR3 in DNA: TGTGCCAGCAGCTTGGACACAGGGGCCTATAATTCACCCCTCCACTTT.